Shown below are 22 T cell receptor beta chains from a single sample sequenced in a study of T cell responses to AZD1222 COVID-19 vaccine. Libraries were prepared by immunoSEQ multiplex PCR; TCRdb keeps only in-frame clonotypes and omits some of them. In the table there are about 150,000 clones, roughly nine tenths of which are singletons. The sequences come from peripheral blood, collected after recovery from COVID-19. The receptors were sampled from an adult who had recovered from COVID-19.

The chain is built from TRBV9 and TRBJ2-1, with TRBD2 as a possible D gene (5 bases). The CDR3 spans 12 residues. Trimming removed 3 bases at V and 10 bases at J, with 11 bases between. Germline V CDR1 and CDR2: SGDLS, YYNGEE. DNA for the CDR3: TGTGCCAGCAGCGAACTAGGCAAGGAGCAGTTCTTC. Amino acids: CASSELGKEQFF.

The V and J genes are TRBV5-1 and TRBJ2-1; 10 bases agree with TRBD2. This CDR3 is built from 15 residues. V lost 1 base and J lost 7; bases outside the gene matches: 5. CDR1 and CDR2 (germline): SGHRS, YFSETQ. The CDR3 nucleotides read TGCGCCAGCAGCTTGTATAGCGGGGGGCAGAATGAGCAGTTCTTC. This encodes CASSLYSGGQNEQFF. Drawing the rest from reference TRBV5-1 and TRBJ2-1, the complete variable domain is KAGVTQTPRYLIKTRGQQVTLSCSPISGHRSVSWYQQTPGQGLQFLFEYFSETQRNKGNFPGRFSGRQFSNSRSEMNVSTLELGDSALYLCASSLYSGGQNEQFFGPGTRLTVL.

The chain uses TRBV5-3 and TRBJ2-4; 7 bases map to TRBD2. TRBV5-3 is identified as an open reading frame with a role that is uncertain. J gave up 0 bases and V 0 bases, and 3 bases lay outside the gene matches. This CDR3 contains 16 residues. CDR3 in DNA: TGTGCCAGAAGCTTGGCGGTAGCGGGAGCCAAAAACATTCAGTACTTC. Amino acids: CARSLAVAGAKNIQYF.

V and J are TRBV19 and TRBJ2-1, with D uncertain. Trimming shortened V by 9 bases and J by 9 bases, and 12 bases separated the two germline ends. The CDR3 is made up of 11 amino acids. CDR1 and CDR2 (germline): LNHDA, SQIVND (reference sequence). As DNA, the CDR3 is TGTGCCAGCTGGGCGCGTGGTGAGCAGTTCTTC. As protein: CASWARGEQFF.

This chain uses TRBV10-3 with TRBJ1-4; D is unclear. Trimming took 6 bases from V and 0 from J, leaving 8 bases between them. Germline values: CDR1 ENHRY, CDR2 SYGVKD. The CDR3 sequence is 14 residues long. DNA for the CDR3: TGTGCCATCAGGGGGTCGTCAACTAATGAAAAACTGTTTTTT. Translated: CAIRGSSTNEKLFF.

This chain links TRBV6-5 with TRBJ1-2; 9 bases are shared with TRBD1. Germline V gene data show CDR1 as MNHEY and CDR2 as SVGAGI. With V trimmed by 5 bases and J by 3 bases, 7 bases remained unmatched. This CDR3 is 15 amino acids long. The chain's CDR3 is CASSLTGQGHYGYTF. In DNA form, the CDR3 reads TGTGCCAGCAGTCTCACGGGACAGGGACACTATGGCTACACCTTC.

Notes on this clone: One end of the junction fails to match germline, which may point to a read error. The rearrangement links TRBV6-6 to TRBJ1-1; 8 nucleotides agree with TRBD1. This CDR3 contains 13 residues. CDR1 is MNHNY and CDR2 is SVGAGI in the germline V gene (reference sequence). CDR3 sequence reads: CASSSGQGSTVLF. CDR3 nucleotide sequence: TGTGCCAGCAGTTCTGGACAGGGATCGACCGTCCTCTTT.

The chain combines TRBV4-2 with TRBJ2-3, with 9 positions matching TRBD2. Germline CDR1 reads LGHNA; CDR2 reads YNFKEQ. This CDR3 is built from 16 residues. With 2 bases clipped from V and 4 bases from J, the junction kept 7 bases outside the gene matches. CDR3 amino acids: CASSQTGTSSPDTQYF. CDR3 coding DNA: TGTGCCAGCAGCCAAACCGGGACTAGCAGCCCAGATACGCAGTATTTT.

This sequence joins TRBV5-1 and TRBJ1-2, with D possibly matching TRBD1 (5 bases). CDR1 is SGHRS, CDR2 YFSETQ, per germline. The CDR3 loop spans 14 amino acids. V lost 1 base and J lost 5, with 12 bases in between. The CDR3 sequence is CASSLSQGAYGYTF. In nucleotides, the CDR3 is TGCGCCAGCAGCTTGAGCCAGGGAGCTTATGGCTACACCTTC.

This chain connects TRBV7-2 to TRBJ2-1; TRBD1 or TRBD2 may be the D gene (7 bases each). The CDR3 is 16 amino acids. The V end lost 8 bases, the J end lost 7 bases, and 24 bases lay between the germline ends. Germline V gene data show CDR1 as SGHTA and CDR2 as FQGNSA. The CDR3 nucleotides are TGTGCCAGCGCTCTCCAGGGGGGGGATGAAGGGAATGAGCAGTTCTTC. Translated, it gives CASALQGGDEGNEQFF.

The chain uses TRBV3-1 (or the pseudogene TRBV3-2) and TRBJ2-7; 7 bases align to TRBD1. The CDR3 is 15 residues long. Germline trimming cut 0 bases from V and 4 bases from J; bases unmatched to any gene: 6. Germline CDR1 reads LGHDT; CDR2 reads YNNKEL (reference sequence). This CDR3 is CASSQDDRVGYEQYF. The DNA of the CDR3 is TGTGCCAGCAGCCAAGACGACAGGGTTGGTTACGAGCAGTACTTC.

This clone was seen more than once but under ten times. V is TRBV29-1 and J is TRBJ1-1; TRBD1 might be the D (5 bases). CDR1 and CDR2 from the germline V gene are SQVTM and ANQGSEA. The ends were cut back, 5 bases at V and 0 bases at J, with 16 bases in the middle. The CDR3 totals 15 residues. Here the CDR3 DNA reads TGCAGCGTTTCCCCAGGCTGGGGGATGAACACTGAAGCTTTCTTT. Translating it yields CSVSPGWGMNTEAFF.

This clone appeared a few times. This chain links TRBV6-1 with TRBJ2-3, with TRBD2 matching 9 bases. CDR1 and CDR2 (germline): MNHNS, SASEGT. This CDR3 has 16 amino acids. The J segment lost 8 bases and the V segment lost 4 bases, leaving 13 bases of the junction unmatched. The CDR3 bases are TGTGCCAGCAGTGTCCCTCCTAGCGGGGAACGCGGTACGCAGTATTTT. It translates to CASSVPPSGERGTQYF.

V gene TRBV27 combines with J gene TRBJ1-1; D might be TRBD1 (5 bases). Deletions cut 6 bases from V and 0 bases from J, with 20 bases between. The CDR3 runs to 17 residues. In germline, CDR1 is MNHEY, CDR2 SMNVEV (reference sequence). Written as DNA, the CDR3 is TGTGCCAGCAGCACTCATGGTCAGGGCGCCATGAACACTGAAGCTTTCTTT. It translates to CASSTHGQGAMNTEAFF.

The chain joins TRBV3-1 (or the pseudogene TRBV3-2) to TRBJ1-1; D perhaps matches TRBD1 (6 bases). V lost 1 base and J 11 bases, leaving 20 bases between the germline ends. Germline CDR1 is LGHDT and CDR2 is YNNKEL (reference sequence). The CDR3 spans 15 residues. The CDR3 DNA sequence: TGTGCCAGCAGCCAAGCTATATTGGGGGCAGGTGAGGCTTTCTTT. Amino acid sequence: CASSQAILGAGEAFF.

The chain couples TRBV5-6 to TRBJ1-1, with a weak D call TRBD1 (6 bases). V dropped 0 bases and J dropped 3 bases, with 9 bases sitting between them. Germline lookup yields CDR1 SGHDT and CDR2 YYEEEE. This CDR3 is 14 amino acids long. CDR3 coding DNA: TGTGCCAGCAGCTTGGCCCCAGGGGACACTGAAGCTTTCTTT. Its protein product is CASSLAPGDTEAFF.

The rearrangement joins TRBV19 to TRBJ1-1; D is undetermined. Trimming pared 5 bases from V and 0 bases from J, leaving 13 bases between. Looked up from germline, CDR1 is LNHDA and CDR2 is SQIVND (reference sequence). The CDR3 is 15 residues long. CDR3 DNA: TGTGCCAGTAGTTTTGGATCAGGAATGAACACTGAAGCTTTCTTT. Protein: CASSFGSGMNTEAFF. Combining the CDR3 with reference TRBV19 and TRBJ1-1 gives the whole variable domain DGGITQSPKYLFRKEGQNVTLSCEQNLNHDAMYWYRQDPGQGLRLIYYSQIVNDFQKGDIAEGYSVSREKKESFPLTVTSAQKNPTAFYLCASSFGSGMNTEAFFGQGTRLTVV.

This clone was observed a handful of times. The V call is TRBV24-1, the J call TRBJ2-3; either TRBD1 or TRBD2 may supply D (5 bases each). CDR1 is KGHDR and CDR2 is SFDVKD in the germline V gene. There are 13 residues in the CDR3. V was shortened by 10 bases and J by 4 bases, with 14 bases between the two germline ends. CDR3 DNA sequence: TGTGCCACGGAGGCAGGGTACCCAGATACGCAGTATTTT. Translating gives CATEAGYPDTQYF.

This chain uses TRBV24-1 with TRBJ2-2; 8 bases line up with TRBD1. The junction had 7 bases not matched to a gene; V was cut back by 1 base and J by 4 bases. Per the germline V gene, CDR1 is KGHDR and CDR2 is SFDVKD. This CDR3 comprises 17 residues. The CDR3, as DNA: TGTGCCACCAGTGATTTAGAGCAGGGGGCCGTCACCGGGGAGCTGTTTTTT. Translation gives CATSDLEQGAVTGELFF.

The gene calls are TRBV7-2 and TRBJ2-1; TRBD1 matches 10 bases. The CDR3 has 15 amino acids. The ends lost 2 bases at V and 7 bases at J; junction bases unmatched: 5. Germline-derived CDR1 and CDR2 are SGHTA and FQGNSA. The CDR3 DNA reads TGTGCCAGCAGCTTACAGGACAGGGGGAGGAATGAGCAGTTCTTC. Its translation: CASSLQDRGRNEQFF. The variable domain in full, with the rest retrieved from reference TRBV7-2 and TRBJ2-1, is GAGVSQSPSNKVTEKGKDVELRCDPISGHTALYWYRQSLGQGLEFLIYFQGNSAPDKSGLPSDRFSAERTGGSVSTLTIQRTQQEDSAVYLCASSLQDRGRNEQFFGPGTRLTVL.

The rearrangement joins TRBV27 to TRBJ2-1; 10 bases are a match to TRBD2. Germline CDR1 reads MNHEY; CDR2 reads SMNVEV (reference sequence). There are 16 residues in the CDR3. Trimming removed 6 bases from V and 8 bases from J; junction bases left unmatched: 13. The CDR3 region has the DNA TGTGCCAGCAGCTCACGGCTAGCGGGGGTGTTAGATGAGCAGTTCTTC. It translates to CASSSRLAGVLDEQFF.

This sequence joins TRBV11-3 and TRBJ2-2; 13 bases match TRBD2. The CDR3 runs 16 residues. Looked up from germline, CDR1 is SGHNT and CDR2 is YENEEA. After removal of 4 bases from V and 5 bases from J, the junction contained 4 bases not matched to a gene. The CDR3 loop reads CASSSGLAGVTGELFF. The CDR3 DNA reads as TGTGCCAGCAGCTCAGGACTAGCGGGGGTAACCGGGGAGCTGTTTTTT.